Below are 18 T cell receptor beta chains sequenced from a single sample in a study of T cell repertoires in cytomegalovirus infection. These TCRs are of unknown antigen specificity. One entry per CDR3 protein, called by TCRdb with MiXCR from the reads. The repertoire has about 920,000 distinct CDR3 sequences, approximately 33% of them found once; the top ten carry about an eighth. This sample comprised cultured CD8+ T cells from PBMCs, obtained from culture after CMV antigen stimulation. Receptors originate from a human donor in good health (CMV status not recorded). Some clones in this sample may be carry-over from other donors' samples.

The genes are TRBV9 and TRBJ2-3; D not resolved. Trimming removed 0 bases from V and 1 base from J, with 9 bases in between. The CDR3 is 15 amino acids. Germline V gene lookup returns CDR1 SGDLS and CDR2 YYNGEE. In DNA form, the CDR3 reads TGTGCCAGCAGCGTAGAGACTCTTGGCACAGATACGCAGTATTTT. Translated: CASSVETLGTDTQYF.

The chain employs TRBV3-1 and TRBJ2-1; D may be TRBD2 (7 bases). The length of the CDR3 is 13 residues. Germline V lookup: CDR1 LGHDT, CDR2 YNNKEL (reference sequence). Trimming stripped 3 bases from V and 9 bases from J, with 12 bases between. The CDR3, as DNA: TGTGCCAGCAGCCAGGGGGGGGCGAGTGAGCAGTTCTTC. It is translated as CASSQGGASEQFF.

This clonotype was found a few times. The chain couples TRBV6-1 to TRBJ2-2; D unclear. This CDR3 comprises 14 residues. V lost 5 bases, J lost 4 bases, and 11 bases lay in between. The germline gives CDR1 MNHNS, CDR2 SASEGT. The CDR3 nucleotides read TGTGCCAGCAGTCCCAGATCGGGCACCGGGGAGCTGTTTTTT. It codes for CASSPRSGTGELFF.

V usage is TRBV7-9 and J usage is TRBJ2-7; D is unclear. CDR3 size: 15 residues. V was clipped by 4 bases and J by 3 bases, with 16 bases between them. The germline V gene encodes CDR1 SEHNR and CDR2 FQNEAQ (reference sequence). DNA of the CDR3: TGTGCCAGCAGCTCCTGGCTTGATGGGCTCTACGAGCAGTACGTC. It specifies CASSSWLDGLYEQYV.

The gene calls are TRBV5-4 and TRBJ2-3, with TRBD2 matching 7 bases. CDR1 and CDR2 from the germline V gene are SGHNT and YYREEE (reference sequence). J lost 3 bases, V lost 4 bases, and 8 bases had no gene match. The CDR3 loop spans 15 amino acids. The CDR3 region has the DNA TGTGCCAGCAGCGCCCCGGGGGAGGGGACAGATACGCAGTATTTT. It encodes CASSAPGEGTDTQYF.

This chain connects TRBV24-1 to TRBJ2-2; 7 nucleotides line up with TRBD1. V gave up 0 bases and J gave up 3 bases; unmatched junction bases: 0. Germline V gives CDR1 KGHDR, CDR2 SFDVKD. The CDR3 loop spans 15 amino acids. In DNA form, the CDR3 reads TGTGCCACCAGTGATTTGACAGGGGACACCGGGGAGCTGTTTTTT. Amino acids: CATSDLTGDTGELFF.

There are a few counts of this clonotype. The rearrangement uses TRBV20-1 and TRBJ2-1; possibly TRBD1 or TRBD2 for D (6 bases each). Trimming pared 8 bases from V and 7 bases from J, leaving 27 bases between. This CDR3 comprises 16 residues. Germline V CDR1 and CDR2: DFQATT, SNEGSKA (reference sequence). CDR3 amino acids: CSSKGGGRDTFNEQFF. The CDR3 DNA follows: TGCAGTTCTAAGGGGGGAGGTCGGGACACCTTTAATGAGCAGTTCTTC.

This clonotype was picked up many times. The chain couples TRBV28 to TRBJ2-5; possibly TRBD1 for D (7 bases). The germline gives CDR1 MDHEN, CDR2 SYDVKM. V was trimmed by 4 bases and J by 5 bases, leaving 17 bases between them. CDR3 length: 15 amino acids. CDR3 loop: CASSSAGGSTETQYF. The CDR3 coding sequence is TGTGCCAGCAGTTCCGCAGGGGGGAGTACTGAGACCCAGTACTTC.

The chain combines TRBV6-5 with TRBJ2-1; no firm D call. The V and J ends lost 3 bases and 2 bases respectively, with 8 bases between them. Germline loops: CDR1 MNHEY, CDR2 SVGAGI. The CDR3 has 14 residues. The CDR3 DNA follows: TGTGCCAGCAGTTATGTTCCCGCCTACAATGAGCAGTTCTTC. Its protein product is CASSYVPAYNEQFF.

This chain connects TRBV4-1 to TRBJ2-3; D remains unclear. The V and J ends lost 1 base and 5 bases respectively, with 13 bases between them. CDR3 length equals 15 residues. CDR1 MGHRA and CDR2 YSYEKL come from the germline V gene. CDR3 sequence reads: CASSQVAKRQDTQYF. The CDR3 DNA reads TGCGCCAGCAGCCAAGTTGCGAAACGGCAAGATACGCAGTATTTT.

The chain links TRBV4-3 to TRBJ2-5, with TRBD1 identical over 10 bases. The CDR3 is made up of 18 amino acids. V shed 5 bases, J shed 4 bases, and the junction held 16 bases outside the gene matches. The V gene's germline CDR1 is LGHNA and CDR2 YSLEER. This CDR3 is CASSTRQGAKGLGETQYF. The CDR3 DNA is TGCGCCAGCAGCACGCGACAGGGGGCGAAAGGCTTGGGAGAGACCCAGTACTTC.

V and J are TRBV19 and TRBJ2-1; D may be TRBD1 (6 bases). Germline V gene sequence: CDR1 LNHDA, CDR2 SQIVND (reference sequence). The V end lost 0 bases, the J end lost 4 bases, and 16 bases lay between the germline ends. The CDR3 has 17 residues. This CDR3 reads CASSIDYPGTLYNEQFF. The CDR3 region has the DNA TGTGCCAGTAGTATAGACTACCCCGGGACATTATACAATGAGCAGTTCTTC. The variable domain in full, completed from reference TRBV19 and TRBJ2-1, reads DGGITQSPKYLFRKEGQNVTLSCEQNLNHDAMYWYRQDPGQGLRLIYYSQIVNDFQKGDIAEGYSVSREKKESFPLTVTSAQKNPTAFYLCASSIDYPGTLYNEQFFGPGTRLTVL.

Of note for this clonotype: This clone may be a read error of a much larger clone one base away. The CDR3 DNA is TGTGCCAGCAGCTTACCAAACCAAGAGCCCCAGTACTTC. It yields the protein CASSLPNQEPQYF. The genes are TRBV7-9 and TRBJ2-5; D remains ambiguous. The germline gives CDR1 SEHNR, CDR2 FQNEAQ (reference sequence). CDR3 length: 13 residues.

This chain connects TRBV14 to TRBJ2-3, with TRBD1 identical over 11 bases. The V gene end was trimmed by 4 bases and the J gene end by 5 bases; junction bases not matched to a gene: 5. The CDR3 contains 15 residues. Per the germline V gene, CDR1 is SGHDN and CDR2 is FVKESK. CDR3 residues: CASSPDRGRGDTQYF. Written as DNA, the CDR3 is TGTGCCAGCAGCCCGGACAGGGGGCGCGGAGATACGCAGTATTTT.

This clonotype has a handful of counts. The chain is built from TRBV6-6 and TRBJ2-7; D uncertain. In germline, CDR1 is MNHNY, CDR2 SVGAGI (reference sequence). Between the trimmed V and J ends, which lost 9 bases and 0 bases, there was a span of 12 bases. This CDR3 has 13 amino acids. DNA for the CDR3: TGTGCCAGTGCGTTCAGGTCCTCCTACGAGCAGTACTTC. This codes for CASAFRSSYEQYF.

This clonotype was counted only a few times. The chain has TRBV7-3 and TRBJ2-3; tentatively, D is TRBD2 (7 bases). Germline V gives CDR1 SGHTA, CDR2 FQGTGA. The CDR3 runs 17 residues. V was shortened by 3 bases and J by 1 base, with 17 bases between the two germline ends. The CDR3 DNA reads as TGTGCCAGCAGCTTGGAAAAATGGCGGGGGCGCACAGATACGCAGTATTTT. This gives the protein CASSLEKWRGRTDTQYF. Full variable domain (missing parts from reference TRBV7-3 and TRBJ2-3): GAGVSQTPSNKVTEKGKYVELRCDPISGHTALYWYRQSLGQGPEFLIYFQGTGAADDSGLPNDRFFAVRPEGSVSTLKIQRTERGDSAVYLCASSLEKWRGRTDTQYFGPGTRLTVL.

The chain carries TRBV29-1 and TRBJ2-1; the D gene is possibly TRBD1 (5 bases). In germline, CDR1 is SQVTM, CDR2 ANQGSEA. This CDR3 is 13 amino acids long. The V and J ends lost 4 bases and 0 bases respectively, with 7 bases between them. CDR3 region: CSVVDSSYNEQFF. The CDR3 DNA follows: TGCAGCGTTGTCGACAGCTCCTACAATGAGCAGTTCTTC.

The CDR3 sequence is CASSPVGTASYEQYF. CDR3 bases: TGTGCCAGCTCACCCGTCGGGACAGCCTCCTACGAGCAGTACTTC. The rearrangement links TRBV18 to TRBJ2-7, with 7 bases fitting TRBD1. The V gene's germline CDR1 is KGHSH and CDR2 LQKENI. V was clipped by 3 bases and J by 0 bases; unmatched bases: 5. This CDR3 contains 15 residues. The whole variable domain, filled in from reference TRBV18 and TRBJ2-7, reads NAGVMQNPRHLVRRRGQEARLRCSPMKGHSHVYWYRQLPEEGLKFMVYLQKENIIDESGMPKERFSAEFPKEGPSILRIQQVVRGDSAAYFCASSPVGTASYEQYFGPGTRLTVT.